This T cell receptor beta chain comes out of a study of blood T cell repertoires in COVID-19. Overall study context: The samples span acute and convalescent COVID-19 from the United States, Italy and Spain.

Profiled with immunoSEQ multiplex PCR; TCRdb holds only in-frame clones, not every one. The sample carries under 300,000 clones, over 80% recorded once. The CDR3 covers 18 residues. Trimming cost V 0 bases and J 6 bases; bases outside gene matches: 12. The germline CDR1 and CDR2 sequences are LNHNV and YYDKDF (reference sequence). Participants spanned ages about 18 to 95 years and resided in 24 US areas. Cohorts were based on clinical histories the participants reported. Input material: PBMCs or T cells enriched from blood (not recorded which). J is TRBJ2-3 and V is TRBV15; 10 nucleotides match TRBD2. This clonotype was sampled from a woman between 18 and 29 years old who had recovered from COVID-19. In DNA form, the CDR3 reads TGTGCCACCAGCAGAGATAGTAGACTAGCGGGCGTAACGGATACGCAGTATTTT. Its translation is CATSRDSRLAGVTDTQYF.